Given below is one T cell receptor (beta chain) in context. The sample belongs to a study of blood T cell repertoires in COVID-19. In the study overall: Samples representing acute and convalescent COVID-19 were sourced from the United States, Italy and Spain.

The table came from immunoSEQ multiplex PCR; TCRdb's copy has only in-frame clones and leaves some out. The sample holds approximately 94,000 clones, around four fifths seen once. Deletions cut 3 bases from V and 5 bases from J, with 7 bases between. The CDR3 covers 12 residues. In germline, CDR1 is SNHLY, CDR2 FYNNEI. This chain joins TRBV2 and TRBJ1-2; D remains ambiguous. The receptor's source is a man aged 45-65 years with active or convalescent COVID-19. Sequencing was carried out using peripheral blood. The CDR3 DNA reads TGTGCCAGCAGTGATTCGGGGTATGGCTACACCTTC. Translation: CASSDSGYGYTF.